This TCR beta chain came from a study of metastatic and nonmetastatic thyroid tumors. Whole-study context: Blood and tumor or nodule tissue repertoires from malignant and benign thyroid patients were compared.

Between the trimmed V and J ends, which lost 0 bases and 4 bases, there was a span of 9 bases. Germline V gene data show CDR1 as SGHAT and CDR2 as FQNNGV. This CDR3 region has 14 residues. Broader study findings: Reports indicated that malignant thyroid tumors showed significantly higher TCR beta diversity than benign nodules did, in blood and tumor.

Authors' methods: Using the CDR3 differences seen across clinicopathological groups, the authors built a distant-metastasis classifier for papillary thyroid cancer, which was meant to discriminate distant-metastatic patients. TCRdb re-called clones via MiXCR from the PCR reads. The authors' filters were not applied to this entry. The data contain around 36,000 clones, around 28% of them seen just once; the ten biggest clones take up 6% to 8.5%. Patients underwent thyroid surgery, and none had received any treatment before it. A note on this clone: What it recognizes is unknown.

The sequencing sample was made of blood. This chain joins TRBV11-2 and TRBJ1-2; no clear D gene. The source is a female donor with papillary thyroid cancer or a benign thyroid nodule (not recorded which). Some clones in this sample may be carry-over from other donors' samples. For the CDR3, the DNA is TGTGCCAGCAGCTTAGAGCCAGGCCCCTATGGCTACACCTTC. Translating gives CASSLEPGPYGYTF.